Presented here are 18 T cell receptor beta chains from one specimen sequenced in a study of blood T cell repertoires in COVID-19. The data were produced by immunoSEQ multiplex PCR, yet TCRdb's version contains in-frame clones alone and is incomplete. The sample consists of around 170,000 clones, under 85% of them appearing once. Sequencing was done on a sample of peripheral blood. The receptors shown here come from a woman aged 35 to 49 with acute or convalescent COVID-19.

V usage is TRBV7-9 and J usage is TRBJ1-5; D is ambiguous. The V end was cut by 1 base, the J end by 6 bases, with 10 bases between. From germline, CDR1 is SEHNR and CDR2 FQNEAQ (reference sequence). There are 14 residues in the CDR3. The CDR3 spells CASSLDTGSQPQHF. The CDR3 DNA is TGTGCCAGCAGCTTAGATACGGGTAGTCAGCCCCAGCATTTT.

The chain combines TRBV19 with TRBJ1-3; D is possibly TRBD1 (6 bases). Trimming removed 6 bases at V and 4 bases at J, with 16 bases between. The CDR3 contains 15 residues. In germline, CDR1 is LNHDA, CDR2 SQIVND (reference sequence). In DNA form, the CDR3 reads TGTGCCAGTAGAAACCCCTCCAGGGGAGGAAACACCATATATTTT. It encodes CASRNPSRGGNTIYF.

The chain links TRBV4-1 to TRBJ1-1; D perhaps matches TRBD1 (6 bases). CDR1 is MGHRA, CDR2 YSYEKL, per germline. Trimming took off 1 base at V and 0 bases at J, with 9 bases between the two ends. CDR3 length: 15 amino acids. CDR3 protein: CASSQVDRLNTEAFF. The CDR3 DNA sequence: TGCGCCAGCAGCCAAGTGGACAGATTGAACACTGAAGCTTTCTTT.

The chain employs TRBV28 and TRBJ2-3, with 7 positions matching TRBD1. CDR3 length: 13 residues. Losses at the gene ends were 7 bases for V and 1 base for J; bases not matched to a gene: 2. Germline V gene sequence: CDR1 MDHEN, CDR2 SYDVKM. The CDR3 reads CASTGGGTDTQYF. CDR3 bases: TGTGCCAGCACAGGGGGAGGCACAGATACGCAGTATTTT.

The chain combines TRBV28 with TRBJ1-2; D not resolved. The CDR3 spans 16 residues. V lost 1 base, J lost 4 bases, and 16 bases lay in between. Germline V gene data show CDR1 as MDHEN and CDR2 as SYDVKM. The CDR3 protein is CASSLFSADPLYGYTF. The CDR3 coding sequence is TGTGCCAGCAGTTTATTTAGCGCGGACCCTCTCTATGGCTACACCTTC.

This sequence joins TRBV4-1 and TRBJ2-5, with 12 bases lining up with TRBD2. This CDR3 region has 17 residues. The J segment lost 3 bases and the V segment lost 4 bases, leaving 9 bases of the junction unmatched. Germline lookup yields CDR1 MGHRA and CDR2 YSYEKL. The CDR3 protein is CASSLSTLAGGKETQYF. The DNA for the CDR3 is TGCGCCAGCAGCCTTTCTACGCTAGCGGGGGGGAAAGAGACCCAGTACTTC.

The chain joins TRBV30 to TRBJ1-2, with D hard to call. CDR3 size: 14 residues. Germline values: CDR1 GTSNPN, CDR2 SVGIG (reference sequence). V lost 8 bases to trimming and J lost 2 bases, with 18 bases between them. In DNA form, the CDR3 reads TGTGCCAGGGCCGAGGGAGGTCTCAACTATGGCTACACCTTC. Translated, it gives CARAEGGLNYGYTF.

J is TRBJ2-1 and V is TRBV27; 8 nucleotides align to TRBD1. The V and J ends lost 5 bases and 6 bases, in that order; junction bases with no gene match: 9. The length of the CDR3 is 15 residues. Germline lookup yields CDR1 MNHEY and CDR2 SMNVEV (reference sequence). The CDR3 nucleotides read TGTGCCAGCAGTGCCAACAGGGGGGAGAGCAATGAGCAGTTCTTC. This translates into CASSANRGESNEQFF.

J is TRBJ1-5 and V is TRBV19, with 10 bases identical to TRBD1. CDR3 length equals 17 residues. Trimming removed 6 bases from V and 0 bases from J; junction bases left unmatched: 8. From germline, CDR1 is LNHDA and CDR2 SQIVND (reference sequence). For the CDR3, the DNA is TGTGCCAGTAGCAGAAACAGACAGGGGGCTAGCAATCAGCCCCAGCATTTT. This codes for CASSRNRQGASNQPQHF.

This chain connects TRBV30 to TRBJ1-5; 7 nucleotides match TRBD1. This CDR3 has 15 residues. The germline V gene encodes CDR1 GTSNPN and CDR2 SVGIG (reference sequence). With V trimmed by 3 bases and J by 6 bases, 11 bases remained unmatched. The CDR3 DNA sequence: TGTGCCTGGAGCCCCAACAGGGGTGGCGGTCAGCCCCAGCATTTT. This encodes CAWSPNRGGGQPQHF.

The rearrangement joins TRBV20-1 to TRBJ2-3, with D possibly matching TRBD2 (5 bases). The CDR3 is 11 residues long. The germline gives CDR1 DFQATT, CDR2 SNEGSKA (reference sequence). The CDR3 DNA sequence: TGCAGGGGAACTAGATCCGATACGCAGTATTTT. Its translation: CRGTRSDTQYF.

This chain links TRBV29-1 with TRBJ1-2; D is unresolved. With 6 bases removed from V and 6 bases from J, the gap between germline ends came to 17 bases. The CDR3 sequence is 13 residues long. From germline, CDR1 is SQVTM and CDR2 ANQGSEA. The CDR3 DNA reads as TGCAGCGTCGGGGATCCGGGGAGCCATGGCTACACCTTC. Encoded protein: CSVGDPGSHGYTF. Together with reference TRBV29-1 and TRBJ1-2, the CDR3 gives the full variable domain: SAVISQKPSRDICQRGTSLTIQCQVDSQVTMMFWYRQQPGQSLTLIATANQGSEATYESGFVIDKFPISRPNLTFSTLTVSNMSPEDSSIYLCSVGDPGSHGYTFGSGTRLTVV.

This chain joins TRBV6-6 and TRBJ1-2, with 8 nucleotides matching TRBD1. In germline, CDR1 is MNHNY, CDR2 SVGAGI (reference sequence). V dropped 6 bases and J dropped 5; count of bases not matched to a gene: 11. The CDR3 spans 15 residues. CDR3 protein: CASREGTGVLYGYTF. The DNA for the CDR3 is TGTGCCAGCAGGGAGGGGACAGGAGTGCTTTATGGCTACACCTTC.

CDR3: CASSGGGQGAYEQYF. The CDR3 region has the DNA TGTGCCAGCAGCGGAGGGGGACAGGGGGCTTACGAGCAGTACTTC. The rearrangement joins TRBV6-5 to TRBJ2-7; 12 nucleotides line up with TRBD1. In germline, CDR1 is MNHEY, CDR2 SVGAGI. The CDR3 extends over 15 amino acids. V dropped 6 bases and J dropped 4; count of bases not matched to a gene: 7.

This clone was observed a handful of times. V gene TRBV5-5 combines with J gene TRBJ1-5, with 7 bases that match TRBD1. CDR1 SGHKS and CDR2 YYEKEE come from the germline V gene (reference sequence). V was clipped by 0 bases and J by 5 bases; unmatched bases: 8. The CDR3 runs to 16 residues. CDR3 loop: CASSLVETGYDQPQHF. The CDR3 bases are TGTGCCAGCAGCTTGGTGGAGACAGGGTATGATCAGCCCCAGCATTTT. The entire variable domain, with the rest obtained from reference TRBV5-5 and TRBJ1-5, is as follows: DAGVTQSPTHLIKTRGQQVTLRCSPISGHKSVSWYQQVLGQGPQFIFQYYEKEERGRGNFPDRFSARQFPNYSSELNVNALLLGDSALYLCASSLVETGYDQPQHFGDGTRLSIL.

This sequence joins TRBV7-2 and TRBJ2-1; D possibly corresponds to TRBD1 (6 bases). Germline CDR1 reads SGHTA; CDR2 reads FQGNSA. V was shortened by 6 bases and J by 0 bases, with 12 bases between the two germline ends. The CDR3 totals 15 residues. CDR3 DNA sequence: TGTGCCAGCAGACTTACAGGGAGCTCCTACAATGAGCAGTTCTTC. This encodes CASRLTGSSYNEQFF.

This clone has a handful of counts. The CDR3 DNA is TGCGCCAGCAGCTTGGCCGTGAATCCCGGCCAAGAGACCCAGTACTTC. It translates to CASSLAVNPGQETQYF. The chain employs TRBV5-1 and TRBJ2-5; no reliable D call. The germline V gene has CDR1 SGHRS and CDR2 YFSETQ. Trimming removed 0 bases from V and 1 base from J, with 13 bases in between. This CDR3 is built from 16 residues. Full variable domain (outside the CDR3, taken from reference TRBV5-1 and TRBJ2-5): KAGVTQTPRYLIKTRGQQVTLSCSPISGHRSVSWYQQTPGQGLQFLFEYFSETQRNKGNFPGRFSGRQFSNSRSEMNVSTLELGDSALYLCASSLAVNPGQETQYFGPGTRLLVL.

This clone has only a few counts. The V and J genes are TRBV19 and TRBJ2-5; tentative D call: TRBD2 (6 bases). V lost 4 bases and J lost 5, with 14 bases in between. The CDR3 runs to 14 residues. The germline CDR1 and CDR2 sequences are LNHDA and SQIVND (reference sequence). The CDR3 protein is CASSRTTAGETQYF. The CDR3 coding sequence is TGTGCCAGTAGTAGGACTACGGCGGGGGAGACCCAGTACTTC.